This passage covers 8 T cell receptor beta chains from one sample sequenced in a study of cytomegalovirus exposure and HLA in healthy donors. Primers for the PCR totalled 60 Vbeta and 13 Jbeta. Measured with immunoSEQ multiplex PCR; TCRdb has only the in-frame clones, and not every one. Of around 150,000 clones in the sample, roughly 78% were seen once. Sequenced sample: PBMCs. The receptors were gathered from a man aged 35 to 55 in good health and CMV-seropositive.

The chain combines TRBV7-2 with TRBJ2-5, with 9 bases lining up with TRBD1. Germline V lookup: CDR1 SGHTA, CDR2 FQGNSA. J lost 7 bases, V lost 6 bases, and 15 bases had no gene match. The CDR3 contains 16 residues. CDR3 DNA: TGTGCCAGCAGGGCCCAGACAGGGGGTGTCCGGTGGACCCAGTACTTC. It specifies CASRAQTGGVRWTQYF.

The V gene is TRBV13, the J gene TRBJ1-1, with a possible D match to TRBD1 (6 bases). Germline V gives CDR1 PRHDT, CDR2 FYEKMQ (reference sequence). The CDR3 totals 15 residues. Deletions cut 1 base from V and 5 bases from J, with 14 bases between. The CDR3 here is CASSLDDRHWTEAFF. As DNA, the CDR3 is TGTGCCAGCAGCTTAGACGACAGGCATTGGACTGAAGCTTTCTTT.

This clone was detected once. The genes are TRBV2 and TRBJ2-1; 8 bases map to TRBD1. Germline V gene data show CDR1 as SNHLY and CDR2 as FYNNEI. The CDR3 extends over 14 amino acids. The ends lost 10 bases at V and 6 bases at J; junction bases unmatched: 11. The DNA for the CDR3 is TGTGCCACCAAGGGGCAGGGGGCGTCCAATGAGCAGTTCTTC. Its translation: CATKGQGASNEQFF.

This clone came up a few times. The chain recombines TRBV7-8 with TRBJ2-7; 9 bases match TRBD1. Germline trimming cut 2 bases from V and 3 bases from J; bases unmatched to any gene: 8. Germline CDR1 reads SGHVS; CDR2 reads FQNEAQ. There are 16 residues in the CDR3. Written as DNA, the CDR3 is TGTGCCAGCAGCTTACGTCCGGGACAGGGTTTCTACGAGCAGTACTTC. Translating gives CASSLRPGQGFYEQYF. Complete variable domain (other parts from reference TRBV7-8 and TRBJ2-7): GAGVSQSPRYKVAKRGQDVALRCDPISGHVSLFWYQQALGQGPEFLTYFQNEAQLDKSGLPSDRFFAERPEGSVSTLKIQRTQQEDSAVYLCASSLRPGQGFYEQYFGPGTRLTVT.

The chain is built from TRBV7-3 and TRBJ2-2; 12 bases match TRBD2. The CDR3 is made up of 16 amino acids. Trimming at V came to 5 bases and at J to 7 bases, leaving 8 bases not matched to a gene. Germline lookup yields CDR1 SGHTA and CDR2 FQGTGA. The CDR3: CASSRTSGGLVGELFF. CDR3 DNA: TGTGCCAGCAGCCGCACTAGCGGGGGGCTCGTCGGGGAGCTGTTTTTT.

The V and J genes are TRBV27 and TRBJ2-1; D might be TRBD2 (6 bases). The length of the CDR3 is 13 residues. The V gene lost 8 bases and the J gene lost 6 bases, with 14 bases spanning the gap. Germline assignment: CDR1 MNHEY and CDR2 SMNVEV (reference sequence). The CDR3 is CASGRLASNEQFF. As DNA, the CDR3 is TGTGCCAGCGGGAGGCTAGCGAGCAATGAGCAGTTCTTC.

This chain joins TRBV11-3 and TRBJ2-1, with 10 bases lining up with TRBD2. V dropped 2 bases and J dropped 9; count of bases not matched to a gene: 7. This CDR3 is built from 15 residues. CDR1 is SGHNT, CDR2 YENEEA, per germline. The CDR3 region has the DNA TGTGCCAGCAGCTTATACAGCGGGGGGGCCAGTGAGCAGTTCTTC. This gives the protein CASSLYSGGASEQFF.

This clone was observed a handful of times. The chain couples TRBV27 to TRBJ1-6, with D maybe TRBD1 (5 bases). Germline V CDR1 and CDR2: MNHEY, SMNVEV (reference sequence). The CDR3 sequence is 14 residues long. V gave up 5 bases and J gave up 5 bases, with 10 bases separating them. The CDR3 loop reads CASSNKGDNSPLHF. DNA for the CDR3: TGTGCCAGCAGTAATAAAGGGGATAATTCACCCCTCCACTTT.